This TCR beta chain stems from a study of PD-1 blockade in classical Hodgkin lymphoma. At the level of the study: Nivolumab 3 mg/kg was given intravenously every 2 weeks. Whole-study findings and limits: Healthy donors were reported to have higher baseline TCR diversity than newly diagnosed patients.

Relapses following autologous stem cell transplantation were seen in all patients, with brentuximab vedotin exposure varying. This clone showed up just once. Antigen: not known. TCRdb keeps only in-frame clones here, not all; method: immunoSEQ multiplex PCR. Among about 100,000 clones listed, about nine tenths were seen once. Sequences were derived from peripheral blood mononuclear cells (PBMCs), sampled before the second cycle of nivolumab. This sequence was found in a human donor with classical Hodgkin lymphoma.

The CDR3 region is CASSPEAGNTIYF. The CDR3 coding sequence is TGCGCCAGCAGCCCTGAGGCTGGAAACACCATATATTTT. The chain joins TRBV5-1 to TRBJ1-3; D is unclear. The germline gives CDR1 SGHRS, CDR2 YFSETQ. The CDR3 consists of 13 residues. V lost 4 bases, J lost 2 bases, and 7 bases lay in between.